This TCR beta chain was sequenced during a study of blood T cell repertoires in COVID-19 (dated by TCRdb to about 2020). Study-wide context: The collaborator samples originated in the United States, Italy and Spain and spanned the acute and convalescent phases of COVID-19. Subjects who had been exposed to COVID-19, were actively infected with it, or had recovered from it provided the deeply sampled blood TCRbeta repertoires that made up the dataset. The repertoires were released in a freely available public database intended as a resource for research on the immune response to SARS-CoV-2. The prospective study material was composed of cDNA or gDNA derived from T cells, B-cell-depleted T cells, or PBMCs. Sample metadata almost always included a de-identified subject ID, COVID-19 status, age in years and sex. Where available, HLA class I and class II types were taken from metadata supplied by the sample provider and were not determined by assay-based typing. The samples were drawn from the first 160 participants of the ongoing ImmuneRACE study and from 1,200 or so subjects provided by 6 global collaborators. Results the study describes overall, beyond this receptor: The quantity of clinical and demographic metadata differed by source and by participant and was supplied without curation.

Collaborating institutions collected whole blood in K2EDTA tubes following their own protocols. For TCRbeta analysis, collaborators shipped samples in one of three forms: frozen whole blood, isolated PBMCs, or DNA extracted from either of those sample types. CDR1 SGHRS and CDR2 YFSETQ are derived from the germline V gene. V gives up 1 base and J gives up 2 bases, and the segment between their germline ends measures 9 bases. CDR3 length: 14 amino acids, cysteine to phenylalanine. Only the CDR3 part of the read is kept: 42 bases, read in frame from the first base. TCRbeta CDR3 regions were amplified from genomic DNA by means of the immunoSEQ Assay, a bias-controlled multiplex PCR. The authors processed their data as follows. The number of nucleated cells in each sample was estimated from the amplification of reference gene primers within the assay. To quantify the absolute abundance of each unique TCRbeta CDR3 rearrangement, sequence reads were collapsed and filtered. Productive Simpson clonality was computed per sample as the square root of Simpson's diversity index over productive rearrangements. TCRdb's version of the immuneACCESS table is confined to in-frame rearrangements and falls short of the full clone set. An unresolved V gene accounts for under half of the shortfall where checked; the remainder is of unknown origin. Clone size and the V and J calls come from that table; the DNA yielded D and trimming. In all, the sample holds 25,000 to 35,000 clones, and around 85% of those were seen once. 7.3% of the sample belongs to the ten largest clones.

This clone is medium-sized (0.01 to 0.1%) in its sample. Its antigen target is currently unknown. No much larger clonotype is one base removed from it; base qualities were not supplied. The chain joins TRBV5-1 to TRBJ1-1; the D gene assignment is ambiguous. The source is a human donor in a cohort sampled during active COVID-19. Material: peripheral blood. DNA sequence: TGCGCCAGCAGCTTGTACAGTTCCAACACTGAAGCTTTCTTT. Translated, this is CASSLYSSNTEAFF. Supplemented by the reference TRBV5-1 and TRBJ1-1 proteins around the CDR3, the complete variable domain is KAGVTQTPRYLIKTRGQQVTLSCSPISGHRSVSWYQQTPGQGLQFLFEYFSETQRNKGNFPGRFSGRQFSNSRSEMNVSTLELGDSALYLCASSLYSSNTEAFFGQGTRLTVV.